What follows are 13 T cell receptor beta chains derived from one specimen sequenced in a study of response to subunit inactivated influenza vaccine. Each CDR3 protein gets one entry after TCRdb re-called the RT-PCR reads with MiXCR. Of approximately 490,000 distinct CDR3 sequences listed, approximately 7.2% were seen once; the top ten hold 10% to 15%. The sample consisted of PBMCs from blood, taken around 25 months after vaccination. The receptor source for this set is a man aged 45-69 years who received an inactivated influenza vaccine.

The sample holds many counts of this clonotype. The J gene is TRBJ1-2, the V gene TRBV2; tentative D call: TRBD1 (5 bases). The CDR3 loop spans 13 amino acids. V lost 4 bases and J lost 4, with 10 bases in between. Germline lookup yields CDR1 SNHLY and CDR2 FYNNEI. CDR3: CASSGGGGYGYTF. Here the CDR3 DNA reads TGTGCCAGCAGTGGGGGTGGGGGCTATGGCTACACCTTC.

This clonotype has just a few counts. The rearrangement joins TRBV5-1 to TRBJ2-1; a possible D gene is TRBD1 (6 bases). CDR1 is SGHRS and CDR2 is YFSETQ in the germline V gene. CDR3 length: 15 amino acids. V shed 0 bases and J shed 2 bases, with 9 bases lying between them. The CDR3 DNA reads TGCGCCAGCAGCTTGGCCGAGGGGGCCTACAATGAGCAGTTCTTC. It is translated as CASSLAEGAYNEQFF.

This clonotype was seen a handful of times. This sequence joins TRBV5-1 and TRBJ2-1; a possible D gene is TRBD2 (5 bases). CDR3 length equals 14 residues. V was cut by 1 base and J by 14 bases, with 19 bases left in between. Germline assignment: CDR1 SGHRS and CDR2 YFSETQ. CDR3 coding DNA: TGCGCCAGCAGCTTGTCCCCCTCGGGGAAGTCCGAGTTCTTC. This gives the protein CASSLSPSGKSEFF.

Only a few counts were recorded for this clonotype. The chain couples TRBV5-1 to TRBJ2-7, with 9 bases fitting TRBD1. V lost 5 bases to trimming and J lost 2 bases; unmatched junction nucleotides: 8. The CDR3 spans 15 residues. Germline CDR1 SGHRS, CDR2 YFSETQ. The CDR3 DNA reads as TGCGCCAGCAGTGCCGGGGACAGGGAAACCTACGAGCAGTACTTC. It codes for CASSAGDRETYEQYF.

This clonotype was recorded at least ten times. This chain joins TRBV20-1 and TRBJ2-1, with 9 bases matching TRBD2. In germline, CDR1 is DFQATT, CDR2 SNEGSKA (reference sequence). This CDR3 contains 15 residues. J gave up 5 bases and V 6 bases, and 11 bases lay outside the gene matches. In nucleotides, the CDR3 is TGCAGTGCCCTTAAAAGCGGGAGGCCCAACAATGAGCAGTTCTTC. Protein product: CSALKSGRPNNEQFF.

The chain couples TRBV4-3 to TRBJ2-1, with 8 bases identical to TRBD2. The V and J ends lost 0 bases and 0 bases, in that order; junction bases with no gene match: 4. The CDR3 runs to 17 residues. CDR1 and CDR2 from the germline V gene are LGHNA and YSLEER. DNA for the CDR3: TGCGCCAGCAGCCAAGATTTCCTAGCGGGCTCCTACAATGAGCAGTTCTTC. Its translation: CASSQDFLAGSYNEQFF.

This clonotype was found a few times. The CDR3 here is CASSLTGSSLNYGYTF. CDR3 coding DNA: TGCGCCAGCAGCCTCACTGGGTCCAGCCTTAACTATGGCTACACCTTC. The rearrangement uses TRBV5-1 and TRBJ1-2; D remains ambiguous. The V end lost 4 bases, the J end lost 1 base, and 17 bases lay between the germline ends. Germline V gene data show CDR1 as SGHRS and CDR2 as YFSETQ. This CDR3 is built from 16 residues.

This clonotype was counted only a few times. The chain combines TRBV4-1 with TRBJ1-1; the D gene is possibly TRBD1 (5 bases). V dropped 0 bases and J dropped 2 bases, with 10 bases sitting between them. CDR3 size: 15 residues. The V gene's germline CDR1 is MGHRA and CDR2 YSYEKL. The CDR3 loop reads CASSQDKQGNTEAFF. CDR3 DNA: TGCGCCAGCAGCCAAGATAAGCAGGGCAACACTGAAGCTTTCTTT.

This clonotype was observed a handful of times. This chain uses TRBV7-2 with TRBJ1-6; D uncertain. In germline, CDR1 is SGHTA, CDR2 FQGNSA. Trimming stripped 6 bases from V and 0 bases from J, with 9 bases between. CDR3 length: 15 residues. This CDR3 reads CASRQTSSYNSPLHF. The CDR3 nucleotides are TGTGCCAGCAGACAAACGAGCTCCTATAATTCACCCCTCCACTTT. The whole variable domain, filled in from reference TRBV7-2 and TRBJ1-6, reads GAGVSQSPSNKVTEKGKDVELRCDPISGHTALYWYRQSLGQGLEFLIYFQGNSAPDKSGLPSDRFSAERTGGSVSTLTIQRTQQEDSAVYLCASRQTSSYNSPLHFGNGTRLTVT.

This clonotype was recorded at least ten times. The J gene is TRBJ2-3, the V gene TRBV12-3 or TRBV12-4, with D perhaps TRBD1 or TRBD2 (5 bases each). The CDR3 extends over 13 amino acids. The V end lost 6 bases, the J end lost 6 bases, and 13 bases lay between the germline ends. The CDR3 coding sequence is TGTGCCAGCAGCCCCCGGGGCTTTGATACGCAGTATTTT. Its translation: CASSPRGFDTQYF.

This clonotype was detected only a few times. This sequence joins TRBV20-1 and TRBJ2-4; 7 bases are shared with TRBD2. V lost 1 base to trimming and J lost 0 bases; unmatched junction nucleotides: 3. This CDR3 has 15 amino acids. CDR1 and CDR2 from the germline V gene are DFQATT and SNEGSKA (reference sequence). The chain's CDR3 is CSARVGGVAKNIQYF. The CDR3 DNA is TGCAGTGCTAGAGTGGGGGGGGTAGCCAAAAACATTCAGTACTTC.

Ten or more counts support this clonotype. The chain is built from TRBV20-1 and TRBJ1-5, with 7 bases aligning to TRBD1. From germline, CDR1 is DFQATT and CDR2 SNEGSKA (reference sequence). V dropped 4 bases and J dropped 4; count of bases not matched to a gene: 4. The CDR3 is 13 residues long. Here the CDR3 reads CSATRGANQPQHF. Here the CDR3 DNA reads TGCAGTGCTACCAGGGGGGCGAATCAGCCCCAGCATTTT.

Ten or more counts support this clonotype. The chain couples TRBV7-9 to TRBJ2-1, with D unclear. The CDR3 contains 12 residues. With 7 bases removed from V and 5 bases from J, the gap between germline ends came to 9 bases. Germline V lookup: CDR1 SEHNR, CDR2 FQNEAQ (reference sequence). The CDR3: CASTPRHNEQFF. For the CDR3, the DNA is TGTGCCAGCACCCCCAGGCACAATGAGCAGTTCTTC.